Listed below are T cell receptor beta chains from one sample, sequenced in a study of T cells in Graves' hyperthyroidism and ophthalmopathy. TCRdb re-analysed the multiplex PCR reads in MiXCR, keeping a single row per CDR3 protein. This table has about 600,000 distinct CDR3 sequences, around 14% appearing once. Material for sequencing was blood. The receptors come from a woman in her late teens or twenties with Graves' ophthalmopathy. The CDR3 runs from the conserved cysteine through the conserved F or W. D genes are given only for firm matches. The size field is filled for only some rows; it gives once, few, many or a size class.

v_gene: TRBV24-1; abundance: .; d_gene: TRBD1; j_gene: TRBJ2-2; CDR3nt: TGTGCCACCAGTGACCCAGACAGGGGGCGCACCGGGGAGCTGTTTTTT; CDR3aa: CATSDPDRGRTGELFF
v_gene: TRBV6-1; abundance: many; d_gene: TRBD2; j_gene: TRBJ2-5; CDR3nt: TGTGCCAGCAGACCGAGTGGCGGGAGGGCCGTGGAGACCCAGTACTTC; CDR3aa: CASRPSGGRAVETQYF
v_gene: TRBV7-2; abundance: many; d_gene: TRBD2; j_gene: TRBJ2-1; CDR3nt: TGTGCCAGCAGCTCGGGACTAGCGGGAGTGAATGAGCAGTTCTTC; CDR3aa: CASSSGLAGVNEQFF
v_gene: TRBV30; abundance: many; d_gene: .; j_gene: TRBJ2-6; CDR3nt: TGTGCCTGGAGTGGCAGCTCTGGGGCCAACGTCCTGACTTTC; CDR3aa: CAWSGSSGANVLTF
v_gene: TRBV7-9; abundance: many; d_gene: TRBD1; j_gene: TRBJ1-5; CDR3nt: TGTGCCAGCAGCTTAGTTGGACAGGGAATTGGCTACAATCAGCCCCAGCATTTT; CDR3aa: CASSLVGQGIGYNQPQHF
v_gene: TRBV12-3/TRBV12-4; abundance: many; d_gene: TRBD1; j_gene: TRBJ1-2; CDR3nt: TGTGCCAGCAGCCTACAGGGGCGTAAAACCTTC; CDR3aa: CASSLQGRKTF
v_gene: TRBV6-1; abundance: few; d_gene: TRBD2; j_gene: TRBJ2-7; CDR3nt: TGTGCCAGCAGTTCGCCGGGACTAGCGGGAGCCTACTCCTACGAGCAGTACTTC; CDR3aa: CASSSPGLAGAYSYEQYF
v_gene: TRBV2; abundance: many; d_gene: TRBD2; j_gene: TRBJ2-3; CDR3nt: TGTGCCAGCAGTGGAGGACTAGGTGGAGGCACAGATACGCAGTATTTT; CDR3aa: CASSGGLGGGTDTQYF
v_gene: TRBV12-3/TRBV12-4; abundance: .; d_gene: TRBD1; j_gene: TRBJ2-6; CDR3nt: TGTGCCAGCAGTTTAGGGCAGGGGGCGGGGGGGGCCAACGTCCTGACTTTC; CDR3aa: CASSLGQGAGGANVLTF
v_gene: TRBV5-5; abundance: many; d_gene: .; j_gene: TRBJ2-2; CDR3nt: TGTGCCAGCAGCTTGGGGTCACACAGGCTTAGAGGGGAGCTGTTTTTT; CDR3aa: CASSLGSHRLRGELFF
v_gene: TRBV11-3; abundance: many; d_gene: .; j_gene: TRBJ2-7; CDR3nt: TGTGCCAGCAGCTTAGATTGGGCAGGGACGTACGAGCAGTACTTC; CDR3aa: CASSLDWAGTYEQYF